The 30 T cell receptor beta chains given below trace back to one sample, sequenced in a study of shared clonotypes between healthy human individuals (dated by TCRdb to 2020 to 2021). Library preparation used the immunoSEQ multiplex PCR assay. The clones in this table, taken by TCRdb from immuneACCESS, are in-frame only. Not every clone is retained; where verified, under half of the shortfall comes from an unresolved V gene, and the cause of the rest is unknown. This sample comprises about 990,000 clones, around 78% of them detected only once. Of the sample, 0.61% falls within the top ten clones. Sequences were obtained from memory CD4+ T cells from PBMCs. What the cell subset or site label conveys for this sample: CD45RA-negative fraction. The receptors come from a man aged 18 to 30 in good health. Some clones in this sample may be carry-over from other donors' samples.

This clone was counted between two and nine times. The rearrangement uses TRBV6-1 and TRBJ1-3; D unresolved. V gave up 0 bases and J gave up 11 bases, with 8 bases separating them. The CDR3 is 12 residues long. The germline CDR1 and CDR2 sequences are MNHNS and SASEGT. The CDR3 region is CASSEAGRAIYF. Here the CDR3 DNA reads TGTGCCAGCAGTGAAGCGGGGAGGGCCATATATTTT.

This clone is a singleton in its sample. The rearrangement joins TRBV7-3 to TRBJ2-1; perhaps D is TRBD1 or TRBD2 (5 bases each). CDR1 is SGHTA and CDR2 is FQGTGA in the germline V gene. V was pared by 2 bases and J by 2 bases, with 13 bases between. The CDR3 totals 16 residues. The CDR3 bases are TGTGCCAGCAGCTTAGGGGCAGGAGGAACCTACAATGAGCAGTTCTTC. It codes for CASSLGAGGTYNEQFF. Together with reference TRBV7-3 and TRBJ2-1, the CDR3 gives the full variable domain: GAGVSQTPSNKVTEKGKYVELRCDPISGHTALYWYRQSLGQGPEFLIYFQGTGAADDSGLPNDRFFAVRPEGSVSTLKIQRTERGDSAVYLCASSLGAGGTYNEQFFGPGTRLTVL.

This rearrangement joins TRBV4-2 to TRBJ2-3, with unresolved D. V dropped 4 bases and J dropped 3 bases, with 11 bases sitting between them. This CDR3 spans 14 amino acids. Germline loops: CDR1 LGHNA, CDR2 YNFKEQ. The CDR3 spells CASSPLGSTDTQYF. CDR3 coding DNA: TGTGCCAGCAGCCCCCTCGGCTCTACAGATACGCAGTATTTT.

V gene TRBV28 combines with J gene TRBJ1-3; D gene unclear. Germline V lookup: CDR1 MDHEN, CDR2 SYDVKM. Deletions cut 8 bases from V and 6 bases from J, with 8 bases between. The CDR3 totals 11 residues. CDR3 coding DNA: TGTGCCAGCGGGCGAGTAAACACCATATATTTT. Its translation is CASGRVNTIYF.

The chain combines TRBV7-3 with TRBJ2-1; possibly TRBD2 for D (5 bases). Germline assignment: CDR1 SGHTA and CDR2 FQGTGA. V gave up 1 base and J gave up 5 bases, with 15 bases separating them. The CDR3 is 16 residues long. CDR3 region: CASSLKPLAPNNEQFF. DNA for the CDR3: TGTGCCAGCAGCTTAAAGCCCTTAGCGCCTAACAATGAGCAGTTCTTC.

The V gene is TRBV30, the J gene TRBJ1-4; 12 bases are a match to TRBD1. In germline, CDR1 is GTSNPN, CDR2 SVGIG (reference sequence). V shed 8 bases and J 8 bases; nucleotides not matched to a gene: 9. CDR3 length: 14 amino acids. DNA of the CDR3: TGTGCCAGCAGGGACAGGGGGCGAAGGGAAAAACTGTTTTTT. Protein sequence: CASRDRGRREKLFF.

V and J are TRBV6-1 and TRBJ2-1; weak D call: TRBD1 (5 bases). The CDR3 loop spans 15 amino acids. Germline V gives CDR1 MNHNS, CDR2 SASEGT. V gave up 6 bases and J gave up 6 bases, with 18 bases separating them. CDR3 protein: CASSLDPGRGNEQFF. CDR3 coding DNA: TGTGCCAGCAGCCTCGACCCCGGTAGGGGCAATGAGCAGTTCTTC.

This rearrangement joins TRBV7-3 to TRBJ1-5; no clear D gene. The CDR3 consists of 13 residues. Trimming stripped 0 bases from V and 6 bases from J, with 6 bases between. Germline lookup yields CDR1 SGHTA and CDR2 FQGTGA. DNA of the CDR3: TGTGCCAGCAGCTTAACGGAGGGTCAGCCCCAGCATTTT. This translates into CASSLTEGQPQHF.

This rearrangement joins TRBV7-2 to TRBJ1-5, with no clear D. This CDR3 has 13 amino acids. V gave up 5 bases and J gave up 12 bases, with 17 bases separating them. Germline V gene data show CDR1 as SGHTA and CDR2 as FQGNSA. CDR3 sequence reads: CASSLTPPQVQHF. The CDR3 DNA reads TGTGCCAGCAGCCTGACCCCCCCCCAAGTCCAGCATTTT.

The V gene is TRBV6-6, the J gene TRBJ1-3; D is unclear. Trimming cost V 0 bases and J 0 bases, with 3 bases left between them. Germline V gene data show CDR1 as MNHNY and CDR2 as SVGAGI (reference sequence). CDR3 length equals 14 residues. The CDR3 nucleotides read TGTGCCAGCAGTTACTCGAGCTCTGGAAACACCATATATTTT. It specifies CASSYSSSGNTIYF.

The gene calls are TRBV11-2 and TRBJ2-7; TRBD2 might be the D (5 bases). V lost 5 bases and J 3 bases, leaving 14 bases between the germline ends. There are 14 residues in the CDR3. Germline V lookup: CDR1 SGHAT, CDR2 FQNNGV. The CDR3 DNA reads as TGTGCCAGCAGCCCTAGCTTGGGGATCTACGAGCAGTACTTC. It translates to CASSPSLGIYEQYF.

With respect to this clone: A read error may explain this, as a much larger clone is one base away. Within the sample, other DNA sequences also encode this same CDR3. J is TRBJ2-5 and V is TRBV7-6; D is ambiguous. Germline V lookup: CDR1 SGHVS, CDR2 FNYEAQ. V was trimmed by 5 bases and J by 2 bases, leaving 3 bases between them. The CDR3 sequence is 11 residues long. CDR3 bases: TGTGCCAGCAGCGCACAAGAGACCCAGTACTTC. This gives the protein CASSAQETQYF.

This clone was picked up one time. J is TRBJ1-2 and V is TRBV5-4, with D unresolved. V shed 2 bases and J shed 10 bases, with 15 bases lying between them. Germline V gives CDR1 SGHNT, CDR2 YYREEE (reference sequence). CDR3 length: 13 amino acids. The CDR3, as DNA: TGTGCCAGCAGCTTTCCGCGGGATGTTGTCTACACCTTC. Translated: CASSFPRDVVYTF.

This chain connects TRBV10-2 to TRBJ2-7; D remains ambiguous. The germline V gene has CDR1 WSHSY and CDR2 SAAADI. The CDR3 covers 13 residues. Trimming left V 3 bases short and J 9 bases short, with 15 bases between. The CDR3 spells CASSETNAKRQYF. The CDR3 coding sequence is TGCGCCAGCAGTGAAACAAACGCGAAAAGGCAGTACTTC.

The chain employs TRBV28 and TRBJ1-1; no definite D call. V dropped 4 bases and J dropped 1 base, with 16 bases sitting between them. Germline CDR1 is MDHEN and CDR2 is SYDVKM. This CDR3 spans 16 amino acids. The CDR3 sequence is CASSSPRSSQNTEAFF. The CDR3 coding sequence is TGTGCCAGCAGTTCCCCACGCTCAAGCCAGAACACTGAAGCTTTCTTT.

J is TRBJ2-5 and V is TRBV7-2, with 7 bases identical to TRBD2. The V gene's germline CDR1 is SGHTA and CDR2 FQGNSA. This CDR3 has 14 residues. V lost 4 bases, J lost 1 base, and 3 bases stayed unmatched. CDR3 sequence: CASSWGGFQETQYF. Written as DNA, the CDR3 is TGTGCCAGCAGCTGGGGGGGGTTCCAAGAGACCCAGTACTTC. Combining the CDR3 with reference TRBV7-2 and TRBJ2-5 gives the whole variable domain GAGVSQSPSNKVTEKGKDVELRCDPISGHTALYWYRQSLGQGLEFLIYFQGNSAPDKSGLPSDRFSAERTGGSVSTLTIQRTQQEDSAVYLCASSWGGFQETQYFGPGTRLLVL.

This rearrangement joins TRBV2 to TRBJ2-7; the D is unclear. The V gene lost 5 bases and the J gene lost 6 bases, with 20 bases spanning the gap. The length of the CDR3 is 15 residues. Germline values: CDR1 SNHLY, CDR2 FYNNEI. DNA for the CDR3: TGTGCCAGCAGTTTCACGGACGACACCTCGGGCGAGCAGTACTTC. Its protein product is CASSFTDDTSGEQYF.

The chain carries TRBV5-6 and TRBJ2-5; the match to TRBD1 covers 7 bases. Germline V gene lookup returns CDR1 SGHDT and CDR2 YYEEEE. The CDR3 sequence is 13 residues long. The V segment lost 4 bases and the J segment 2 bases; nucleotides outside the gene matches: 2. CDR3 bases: TGTGCCAGCAGCCGGGGACAGCAAGAGACCCAGTACTTC. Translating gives CASSRGQQETQYF.

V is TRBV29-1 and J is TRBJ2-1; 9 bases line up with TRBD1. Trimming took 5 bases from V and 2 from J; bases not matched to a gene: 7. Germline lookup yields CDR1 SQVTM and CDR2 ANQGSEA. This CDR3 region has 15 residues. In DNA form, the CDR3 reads TGCAGCGTTTTTACAACAGGGGGCGCCTACAATGAGCAGTTCTTC. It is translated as CSVFTTGGAYNEQFF.

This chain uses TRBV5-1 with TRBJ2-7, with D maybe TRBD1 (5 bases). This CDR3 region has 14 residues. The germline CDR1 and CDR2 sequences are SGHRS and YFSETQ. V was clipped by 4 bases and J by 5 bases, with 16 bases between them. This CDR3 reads CASSPNLQGHEQYF. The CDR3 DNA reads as TGCGCCAGCAGCCCCAACTTGCAGGGCCACGAGCAGTACTTC.

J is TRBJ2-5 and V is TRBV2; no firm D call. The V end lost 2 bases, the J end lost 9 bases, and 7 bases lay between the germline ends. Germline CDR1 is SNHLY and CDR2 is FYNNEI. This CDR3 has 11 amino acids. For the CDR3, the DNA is TGTGCCAGCAGTGAAACCCCATCCCAGTACTTC. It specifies CASSETPSQYF.

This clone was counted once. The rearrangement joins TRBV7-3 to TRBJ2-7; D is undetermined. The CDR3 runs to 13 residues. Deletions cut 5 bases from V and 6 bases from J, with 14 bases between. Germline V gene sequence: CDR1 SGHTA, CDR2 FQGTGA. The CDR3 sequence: CASSPTKWGEQYF. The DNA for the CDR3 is TGTGCCAGCAGCCCAACAAAGTGGGGCGAGCAGTACTTC.

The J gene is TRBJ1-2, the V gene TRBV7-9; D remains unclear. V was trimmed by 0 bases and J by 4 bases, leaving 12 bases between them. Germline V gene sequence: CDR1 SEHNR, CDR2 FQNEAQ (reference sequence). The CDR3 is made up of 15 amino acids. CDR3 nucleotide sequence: TGTGCCAGCAGCTTAGCCCTATCGACGGTCTATGGCTACACCTTC. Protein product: CASSLALSTVYGYTF.

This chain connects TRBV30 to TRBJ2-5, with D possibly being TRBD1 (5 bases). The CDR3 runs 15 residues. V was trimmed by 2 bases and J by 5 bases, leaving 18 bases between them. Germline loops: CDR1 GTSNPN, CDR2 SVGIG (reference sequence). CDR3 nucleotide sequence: TGTGCCTGGAGTCCCCACTCAGGGCAAGGGGAGACCCAGTACTTC. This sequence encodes CAWSPHSGQGETQYF.

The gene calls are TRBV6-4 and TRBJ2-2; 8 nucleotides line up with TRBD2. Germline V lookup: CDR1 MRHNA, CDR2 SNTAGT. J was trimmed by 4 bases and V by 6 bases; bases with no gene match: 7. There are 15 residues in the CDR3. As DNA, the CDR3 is TGTGCCAGCAGCGTCCGGGCGGGGGGCACCGGGGAGCTGTTTTTT. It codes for CASSVRAGGTGELFF.

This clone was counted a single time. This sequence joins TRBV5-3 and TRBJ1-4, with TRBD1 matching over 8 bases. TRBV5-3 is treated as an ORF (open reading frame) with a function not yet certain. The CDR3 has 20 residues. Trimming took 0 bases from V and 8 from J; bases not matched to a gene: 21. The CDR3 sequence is CARSLDFWEGQATLREKLFF. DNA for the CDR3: TGTGCCAGAAGCTTGGACTTTTGGGAGGGACAGGCGACCTTGAGGGAAAAACTGTTTTTT.

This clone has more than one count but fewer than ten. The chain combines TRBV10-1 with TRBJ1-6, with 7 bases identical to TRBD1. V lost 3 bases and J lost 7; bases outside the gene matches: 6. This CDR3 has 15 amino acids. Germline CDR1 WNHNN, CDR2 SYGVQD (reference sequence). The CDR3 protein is CASSERGQPNSPLHF. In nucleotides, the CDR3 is TGCGCCAGCAGTGAAAGGGGACAGCCGAATTCACCCCTCCACTTT.

CDR3 DNA sequence: TGTGCCAGCAGCATGGGACAGACGAACACTGAAGCTTTCTTT. This gives the protein CASSMGQTNTEAFF. V and J are TRBV7-3 and TRBJ1-1; TRBD1 aligns across 7 bases. Per the germline V gene, CDR1 is SGHTA and CDR2 is FQGTGA. V trimming: 5 bases; J trimming: 1 base; junction bases outside the gene matches: 4. The length of the CDR3 is 14 residues.

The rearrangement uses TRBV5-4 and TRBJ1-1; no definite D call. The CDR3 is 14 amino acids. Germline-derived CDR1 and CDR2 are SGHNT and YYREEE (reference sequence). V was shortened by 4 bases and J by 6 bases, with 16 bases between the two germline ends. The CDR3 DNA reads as TGTGCCAGCAGCCCTACCATTTTGTCGGCTGAAGCTTTCTTT. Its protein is CASSPTILSAEAFF.

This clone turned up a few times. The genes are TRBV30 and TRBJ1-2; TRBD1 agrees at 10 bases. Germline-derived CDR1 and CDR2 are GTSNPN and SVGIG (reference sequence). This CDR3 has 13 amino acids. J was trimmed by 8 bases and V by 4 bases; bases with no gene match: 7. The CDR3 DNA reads TGTGCCTGGACAACAGGGACAGGGGAAGGCTACACCTTC. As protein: CAWTTGTGEGYTF.